The T cell receptor (beta chain) under discussion was sequenced for a study of T cell responses to AZD1222 COVID-19 vaccine. For the study at large: Some second doses came at about 4 weeks and others at about 12 weeks; these were pooled.

Data came from immunoSEQ multiplex PCR; TCRdb stores just in-frame clones and leaves some out. Of roughly 190,000 clones listed, around 92% were seen once; the top ten hold 1% to 1.5%. Per germline, CDR1 SGHRS and CDR2 YFSETQ. The CDR3 spans 14 residues. V lost 1 base, J lost 8 bases, and 12 bases lay in between. The sequenced sample was peripheral blood, obtained on day 0 of AZD1222 vaccination. The chain is built from TRBV5-1 and TRBJ1-4, with a tentative D call TRBD1 (6 bases). The TCR originated in an adult in good health. The CDR3 DNA reads TGCGCCAGCAGCTTGTCCGGGACATCCGAAAAACTGTTTTTT. Residues: CASSLSGTSEKLFF.